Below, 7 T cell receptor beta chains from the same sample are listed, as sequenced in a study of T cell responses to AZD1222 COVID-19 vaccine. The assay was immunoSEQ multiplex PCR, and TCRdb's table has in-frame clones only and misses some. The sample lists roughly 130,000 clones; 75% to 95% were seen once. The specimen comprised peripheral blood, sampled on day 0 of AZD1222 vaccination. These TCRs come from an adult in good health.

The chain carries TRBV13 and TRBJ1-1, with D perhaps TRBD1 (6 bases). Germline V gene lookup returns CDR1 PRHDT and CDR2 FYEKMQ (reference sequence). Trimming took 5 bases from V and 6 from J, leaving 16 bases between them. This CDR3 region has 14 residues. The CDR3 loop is CASSEGGTDPEAFF. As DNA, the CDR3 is TGTGCCAGCAGCGAGGGGGGGACGGACCCTGAAGCTTTCTTT.

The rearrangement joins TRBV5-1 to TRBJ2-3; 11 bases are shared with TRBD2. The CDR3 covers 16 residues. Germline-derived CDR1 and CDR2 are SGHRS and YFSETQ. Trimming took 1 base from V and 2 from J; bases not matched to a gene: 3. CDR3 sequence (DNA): TGCGCCAGCAGCTTGTTGACTAGCGGGGCCACAGATACGCAGTATTTT. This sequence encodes CASSLLTSGATDTQYF.

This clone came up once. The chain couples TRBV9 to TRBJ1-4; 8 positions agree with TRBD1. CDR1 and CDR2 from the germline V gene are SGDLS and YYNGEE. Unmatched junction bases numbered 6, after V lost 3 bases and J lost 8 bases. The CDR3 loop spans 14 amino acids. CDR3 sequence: CASSAGQGLEKLFF. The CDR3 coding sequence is TGTGCCAGCAGCGCTGGACAGGGTCTGGAAAAACTGTTTTTT.

For the CDR3, the DNA is TGTGCCAGCACCTTGACTGTGGATAATTCACCCCTCCACTTT. Amino acid sequence: CASTLTVDNSPLHF. This chain connects TRBV6-5 to TRBJ1-6; D not resolved. Deletions cut 7 bases from V and 5 bases from J, with 12 bases between. The CDR3 covers 14 residues. Germline V CDR1 and CDR2: MNHEY, SVGAGI.

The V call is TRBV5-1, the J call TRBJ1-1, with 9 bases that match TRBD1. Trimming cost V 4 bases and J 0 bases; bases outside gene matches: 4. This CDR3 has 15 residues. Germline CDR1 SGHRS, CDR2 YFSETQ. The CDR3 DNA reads TGCGCCAGCAGCCCACAGGGGGCTCTGAACACTGAAGCTTTCTTT. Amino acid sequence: CASSPQGALNTEAFF.

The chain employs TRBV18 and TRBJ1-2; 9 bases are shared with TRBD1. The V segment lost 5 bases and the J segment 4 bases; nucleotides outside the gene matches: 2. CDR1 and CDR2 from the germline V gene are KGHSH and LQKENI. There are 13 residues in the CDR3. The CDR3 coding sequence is TGTGCCAGCTCATCGGGACAGGGCTATGGCTACACCTTC. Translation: CASSSGQGYGYTF.

This CDR3 reads CASSYSKRATEAFF. In nucleotides, the CDR3 is TGTGCCAGCAGTTACTCGAAGCGGGCCACTGAAGCTTTCTTT. The chain carries TRBV6-5 and TRBJ1-1, with D unresolved. V lost 0 bases and J 4 bases, leaving 9 bases between the germline ends. The CDR3 has 14 amino acids. The germline V gene encodes CDR1 MNHEY and CDR2 SVGAGI.